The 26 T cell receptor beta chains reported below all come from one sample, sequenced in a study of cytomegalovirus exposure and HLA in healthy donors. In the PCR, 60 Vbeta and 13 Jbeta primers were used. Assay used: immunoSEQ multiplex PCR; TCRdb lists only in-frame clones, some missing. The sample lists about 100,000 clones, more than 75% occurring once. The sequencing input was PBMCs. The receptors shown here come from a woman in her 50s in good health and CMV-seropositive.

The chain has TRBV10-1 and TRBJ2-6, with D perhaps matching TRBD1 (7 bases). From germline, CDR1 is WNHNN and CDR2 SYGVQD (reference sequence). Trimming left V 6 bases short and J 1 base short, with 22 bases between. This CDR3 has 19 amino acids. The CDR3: CASRGGQDRVDSGANVLTF. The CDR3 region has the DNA TGCGCCAGCAGGGGGGGCCAAGACAGGGTGGATTCTGGGGCCAACGTCCTGACTTTC.

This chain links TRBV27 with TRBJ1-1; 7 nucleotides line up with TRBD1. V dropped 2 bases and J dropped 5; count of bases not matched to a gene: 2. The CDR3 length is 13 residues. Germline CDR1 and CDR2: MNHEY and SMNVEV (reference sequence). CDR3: CASSLGRGTEAFF. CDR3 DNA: TGTGCCAGCAGTTTAGGCAGGGGGACTGAAGCTTTCTTT.

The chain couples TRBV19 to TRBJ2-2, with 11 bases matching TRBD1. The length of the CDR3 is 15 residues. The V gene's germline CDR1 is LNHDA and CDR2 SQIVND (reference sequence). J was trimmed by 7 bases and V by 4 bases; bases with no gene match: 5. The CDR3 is CASSTRDRGGGELFF. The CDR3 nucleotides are TGTGCCAGTAGTACCCGGGACAGGGGGGGCGGGGAGCTGTTTTTT.

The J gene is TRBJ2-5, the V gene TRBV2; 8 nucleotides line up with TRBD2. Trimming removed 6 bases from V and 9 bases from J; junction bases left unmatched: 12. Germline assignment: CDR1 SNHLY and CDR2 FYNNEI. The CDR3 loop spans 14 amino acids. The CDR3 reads CASSGTQPGGPQYF. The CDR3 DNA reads TGTGCCAGCAGCGGGACTCAACCGGGGGGGCCCCAGTACTTC.

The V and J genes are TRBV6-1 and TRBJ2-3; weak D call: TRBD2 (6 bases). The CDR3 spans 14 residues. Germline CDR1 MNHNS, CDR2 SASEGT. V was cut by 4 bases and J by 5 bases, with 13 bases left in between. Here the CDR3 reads CASSVNGRRDTQYF. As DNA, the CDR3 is TGTGCCAGCAGTGTTAACGGGAGAAGAGATACGCAGTATTTT.

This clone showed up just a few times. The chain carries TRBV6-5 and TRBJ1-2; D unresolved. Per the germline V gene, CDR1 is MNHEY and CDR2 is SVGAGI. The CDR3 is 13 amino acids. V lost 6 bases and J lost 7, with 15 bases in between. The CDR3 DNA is TGTGCCAGCAGACCCGGGTCCCGCGGTGGCTACACCTTC. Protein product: CASRPGSRGGYTF.

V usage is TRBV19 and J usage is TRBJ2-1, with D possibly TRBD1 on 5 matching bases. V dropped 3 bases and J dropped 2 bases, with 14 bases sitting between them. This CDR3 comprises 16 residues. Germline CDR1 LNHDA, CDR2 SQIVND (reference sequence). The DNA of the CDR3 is TGTGCCAGTAGTATGGCTGGCGCAGGGACCTACAATGAGCAGTTCTTC. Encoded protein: CASSMAGAGTYNEQFF.

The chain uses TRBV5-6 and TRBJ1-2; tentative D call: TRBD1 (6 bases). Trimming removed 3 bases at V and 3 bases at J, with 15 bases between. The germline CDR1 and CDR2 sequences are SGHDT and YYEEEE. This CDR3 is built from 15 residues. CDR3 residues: CASSWGGQGHYGYTF. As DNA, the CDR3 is TGTGCCAGCAGCTGGGGGGGGCAGGGACACTATGGCTACACCTTC.

CDR3 bases: TGTGCCAGCAGCTTAGGCCAGGGCACTACGAAGCCCCAGCATTTT. It codes for CASSLGQGTTKPQHF. The chain recombines TRBV13 with TRBJ1-5; D is perhaps TRBD1 (5 bases). Trimming cost V 0 bases and J 8 bases, with 14 bases left between them. This CDR3 has 15 amino acids. The V gene's germline CDR1 is PRHDT and CDR2 FYEKMQ (reference sequence).

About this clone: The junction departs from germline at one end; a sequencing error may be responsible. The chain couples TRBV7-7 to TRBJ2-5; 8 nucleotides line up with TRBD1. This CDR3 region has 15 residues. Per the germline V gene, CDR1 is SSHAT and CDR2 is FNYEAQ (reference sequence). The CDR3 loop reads CASSYRGRMGETQYF. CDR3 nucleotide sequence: TGTGCTAGCAGCTACAGGGGGAGGATGGGAGAGACCCAGTACTTC.

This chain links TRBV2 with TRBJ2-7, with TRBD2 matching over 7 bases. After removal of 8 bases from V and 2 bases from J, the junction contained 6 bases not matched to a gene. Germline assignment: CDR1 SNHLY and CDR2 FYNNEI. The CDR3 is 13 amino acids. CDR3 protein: CASAGGGAYEQYF. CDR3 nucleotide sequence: TGTGCCAGCGCGGGCGGGGGAGCCTACGAGCAGTACTTC.

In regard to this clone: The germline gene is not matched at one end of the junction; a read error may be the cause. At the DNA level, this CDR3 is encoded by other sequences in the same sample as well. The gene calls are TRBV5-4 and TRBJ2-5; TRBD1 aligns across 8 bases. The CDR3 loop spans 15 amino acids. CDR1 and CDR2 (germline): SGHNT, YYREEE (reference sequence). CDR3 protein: CASGRTGKPQETQYF. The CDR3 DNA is TGCGCCAGCGGCAGGACAGGGAAGCCTCAAGAGACCCAGTACTTC.

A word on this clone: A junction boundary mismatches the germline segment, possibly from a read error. The CDR3 loop is CASSLSYRTISNNEHFF. The CDR3 DNA sequence: TGTGCCAGCAGTTTATCATATCGAACTATTTCAAACAATGAGCATTTCTTC. This chain joins TRBV27 and TRBJ2-1; D is uncertain. This CDR3 contains 17 residues. The germline V gene encodes CDR1 MNHEY and CDR2 SMNVEV (reference sequence).

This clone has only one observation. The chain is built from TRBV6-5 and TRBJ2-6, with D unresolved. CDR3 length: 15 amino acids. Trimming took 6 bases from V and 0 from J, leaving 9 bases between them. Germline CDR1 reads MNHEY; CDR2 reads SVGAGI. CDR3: CASRQVPSGANVLTF. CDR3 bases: TGTGCCAGCAGGCAGGTTCCCTCTGGGGCCAACGTCCTGACTTTC.

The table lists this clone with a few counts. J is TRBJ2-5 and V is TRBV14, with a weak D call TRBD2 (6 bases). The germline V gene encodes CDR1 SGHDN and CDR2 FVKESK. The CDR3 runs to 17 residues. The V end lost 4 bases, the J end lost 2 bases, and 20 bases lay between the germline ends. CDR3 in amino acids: CASSPSGRLAKQETQYF. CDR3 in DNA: TGTGCCAGCAGCCCGAGTGGCAGGCTAGCGAAACAAGAGACCCAGTACTTC.

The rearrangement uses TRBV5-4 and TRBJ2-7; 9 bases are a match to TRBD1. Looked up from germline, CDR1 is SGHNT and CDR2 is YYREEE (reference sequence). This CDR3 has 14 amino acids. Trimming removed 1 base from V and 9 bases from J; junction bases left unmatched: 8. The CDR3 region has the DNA TGTGCCAGCAGCTTGACAGGGGGCGCATCCTGGCAGTACTTC. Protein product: CASSLTGGASWQYF. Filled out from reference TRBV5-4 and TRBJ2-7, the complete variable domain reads ETGVTQSPTHLIKTRGQQVTLRCSSQSGHNTVSWYQQALGQGPQFIFQYYREEENGRGNFPPRFSGLQFPNYSSELNVNALELDDSALYLCASSLTGGASWQYFGPGTRLTVT.

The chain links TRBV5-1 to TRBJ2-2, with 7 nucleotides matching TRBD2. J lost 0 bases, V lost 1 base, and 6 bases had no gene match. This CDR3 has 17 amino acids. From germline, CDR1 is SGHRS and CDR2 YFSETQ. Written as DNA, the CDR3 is TGCGCCAGCAGCTTGAGAAGTAGCGGGTCGAACACCGGGGAGCTGTTTTTT. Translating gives CASSLRSSGSNTGELFF.

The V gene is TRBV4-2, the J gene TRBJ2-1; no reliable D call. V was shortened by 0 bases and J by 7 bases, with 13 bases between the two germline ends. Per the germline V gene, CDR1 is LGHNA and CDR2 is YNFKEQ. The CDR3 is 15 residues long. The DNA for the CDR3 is TGTGCCAGCAGCCAAGAGCCCGTTTCCGGGAATGAGCAGTTCTTC. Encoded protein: CASSQEPVSGNEQFF.

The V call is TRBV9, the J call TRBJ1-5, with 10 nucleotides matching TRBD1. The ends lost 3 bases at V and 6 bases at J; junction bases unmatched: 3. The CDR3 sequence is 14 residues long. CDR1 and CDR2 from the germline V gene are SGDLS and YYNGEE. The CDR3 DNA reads TGTGCCAGCAGCGGGACAGGGGGGCGTCAGCCCCAGCATTTT. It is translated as CASSGTGGRQPQHF. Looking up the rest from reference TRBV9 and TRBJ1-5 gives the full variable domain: DSGVTQTPKHLITATGQRVTLRCSPRSGDLSVYWYQQSLDQGLQFLIQYYNGEERAKGNILERFSAQQFPDLHSELNLSSLELGDSALYFCASSGTGGRQPQHFGDGTRLSIL.

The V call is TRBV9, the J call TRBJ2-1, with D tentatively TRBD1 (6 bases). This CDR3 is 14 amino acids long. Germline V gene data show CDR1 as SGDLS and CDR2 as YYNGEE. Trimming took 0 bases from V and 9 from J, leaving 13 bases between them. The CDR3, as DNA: TGTGCCAGCAGCGTAGGCAGGGGTTTGAGTGAGCAGTTCTTC. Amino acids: CASSVGRGLSEQFF.

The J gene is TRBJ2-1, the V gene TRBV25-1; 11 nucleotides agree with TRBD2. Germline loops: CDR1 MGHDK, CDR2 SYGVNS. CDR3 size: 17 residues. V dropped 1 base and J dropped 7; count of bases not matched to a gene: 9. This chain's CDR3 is CASSESLLLAGVNEQFF. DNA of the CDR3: TGTGCCAGCAGTGAATCCCTTTTACTAGCGGGAGTGAATGAGCAGTTCTTC.

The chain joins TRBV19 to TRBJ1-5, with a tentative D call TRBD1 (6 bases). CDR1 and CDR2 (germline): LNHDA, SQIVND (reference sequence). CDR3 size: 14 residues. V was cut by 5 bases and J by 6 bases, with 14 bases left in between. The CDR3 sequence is CASSSRGGAQPQHF. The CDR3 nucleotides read TGTGCCAGTAGTTCAAGAGGGGGAGCTCAGCCCCAGCATTTT. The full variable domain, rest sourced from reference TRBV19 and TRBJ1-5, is DGGITQSPKYLFRKEGQNVTLSCEQNLNHDAMYWYRQDPGQGLRLIYYSQIVNDFQKGDIAEGYSVSREKKESFPLTVTSAQKNPTAFYLCASSSRGGAQPQHFGDGTRLSIL.

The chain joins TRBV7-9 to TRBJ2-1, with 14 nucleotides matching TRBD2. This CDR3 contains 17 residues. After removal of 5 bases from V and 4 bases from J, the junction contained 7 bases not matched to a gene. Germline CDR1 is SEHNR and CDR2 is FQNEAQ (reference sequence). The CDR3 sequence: CASSTGTSGSLYNEQFF. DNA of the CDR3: TGTGCCAGCAGCACGGGGACTAGCGGGAGTTTATACAATGAGCAGTTCTTC.

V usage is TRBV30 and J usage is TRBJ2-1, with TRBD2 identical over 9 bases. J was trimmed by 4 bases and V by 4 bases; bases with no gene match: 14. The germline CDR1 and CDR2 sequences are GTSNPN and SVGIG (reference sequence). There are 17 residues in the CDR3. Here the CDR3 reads CAWTEGIAGVNYNEQFF. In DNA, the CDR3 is TGTGCCTGGACCGAGGGGATAGCGGGAGTAAATTACAATGAGCAGTTCTTC.

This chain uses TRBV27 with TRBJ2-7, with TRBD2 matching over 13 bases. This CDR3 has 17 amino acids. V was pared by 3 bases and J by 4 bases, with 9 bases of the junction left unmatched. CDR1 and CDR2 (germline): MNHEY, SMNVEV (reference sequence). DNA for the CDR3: TGTGCCAGCAGTTTCCCGGGACTAGCGGGGTCGAAGTACGAGCAGTACTTC. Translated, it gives CASSFPGLAGSKYEQYF.

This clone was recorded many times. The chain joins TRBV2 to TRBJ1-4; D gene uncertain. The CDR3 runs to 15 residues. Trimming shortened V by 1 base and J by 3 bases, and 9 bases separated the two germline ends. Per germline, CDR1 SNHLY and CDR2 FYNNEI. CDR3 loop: CASSEGEAPNEKLFF. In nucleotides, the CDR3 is TGTGCCAGCAGTGAAGGTGAAGCCCCTAATGAAAAACTGTTTTTT. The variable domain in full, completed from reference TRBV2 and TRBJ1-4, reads EPEVTQTPSHQVTQMGQEVILRCVPISNHLYFYWYRQILGQKVEFLVSFYNNEISEKSEIFDDQFSVERPDGSNFTLKIRSTKLEDSAMYFCASSEGEAPNEKLFFGSGTQLSVL.